This note documents a single TCR beta chain sequence. The data were taken from a study of follicular helper T cells after annual influenza vaccination. V gave up 0 bases and J gave up 3 bases, with 12 bases separating them. The CDR3 is 16 amino acids. Germline CDR1 and CDR2: KGHSH and LQKENI. Some clones are missing from TCRdb's copy, which holds only in-frame ones; the method was immunoSEQ multiplex PCR. Of over 12,000 clones in the sample, roughly four fifths were seen once. As for time point: 2014-2015 season, pre-vaccination. Sample: CXCR5- memory CD4+ T cells sorted from blood, taken on the day of influenza vaccination. The clonotype originates from an adult who received the influenza vaccine. The chain has TRBV18 and TRBJ1-3; the D gene is possibly TRBD1 (5 bases). The CDR3 loop reads CASSPPGREVGNTIYF. CDR3 bases: TGTGCCAGCTCACCACCTGGCAGGGAAGTTGGAAACACCATATATTTT.